This T cell receptor beta chain was profiled in a study of cytomegalovirus exposure and HLA in healthy donors. In the study overall: Unique TCRs from HLA-typed donors, some 85 million of them, were held in an early data release.

The CDR3 has 13 amino acids. As concerns this clone: Its antigen remains unknown.

All the people who gave samples were healthy bone marrow donors. Primers: 60 Vbeta forward and 13 Jbeta reverse. Here immunoSEQ multiplex PCR was the method, and the copy in TCRdb shows in-frame clones only, minus some. The table lists around 130,000 clones, just under 75% of them singletons. Study-wide results and caveats: A later analysis appeared to link common viral pathogens to several of the most significant clusters.

The chain links TRBV1 to TRBJ2-3; TRBD2 was called by the table and not checked on the DNA. TRBV1 is a known pseudogene. Source material: PBMCs. The source is a man aged 40-55 years in good health and CMV-seropositive. CDR3 protein: CTSTIPNTDTQYF. CDR3 nucleotide sequence: TGCACCAGCACCATACCTAACACAGATACGCAGTATTTT.